Following are 14 T cell receptor beta chains from one sample sequenced in a study of identical twins. TCRdb fed the 5' RACE reads into MiXCR, producing one record per CDR3 protein. This table holds hundreds of thousands of distinct CDR3 sequences, approximately 9% found once. The data also belong to a second study, concerning yellow fever vaccine responses in identical twins.

Sequenced sample: PBMCs. These receptors were taken from a woman aged 18-29 years in good health.

This clonotype was seen a handful of times. This chain connects TRBV19 to TRBJ2-7; weak D call: TRBD2 (5 bases). The CDR3 covers 14 residues. The germline V and J ends were trimmed by 4 bases and 4 bases, with 14 bases remaining between them. Germline CDR1 and CDR2: LNHDA and SQIVND (reference sequence). CDR3 sequence: CASSTSGGGYEQYF. Written as DNA, the CDR3 is TGTGCCAGTAGTACCTCCGGAGGCGGTTACGAGCAGTACTTC.

V is TRBV6-2 or TRBV6-3 and J is TRBJ2-7, with D unresolved. Trimming removed 4 bases from V and 1 base from J, with 20 bases in between. Per germline, CDR1 MNHEY and CDR2 SVGEGT. The CDR3 has 17 amino acids. Here the CDR3 reads CASSSPGVHATSYEQYF. The CDR3 DNA follows: TGTGCCAGCAGTTCTCCTGGGGTCCACGCCACTTCCTACGAGCAGTACTTC.

The chain combines TRBV20-1 with TRBJ2-7; 7 bases match TRBD1. CDR1 DFQATT and CDR2 SNEGSKA come from the germline V gene (reference sequence). V lost 1 base to trimming and J lost 2 bases; unmatched junction nucleotides: 5. This CDR3 region has 14 residues. CDR3: CSARATGDPYEQYF. In DNA, the CDR3 is TGCAGTGCTAGAGCTACAGGGGACCCCTACGAGCAGTACTTC.

This clonotype was seen more than once but under ten times. The CDR3 coding sequence is TGCAGCGCATATTTGCCATCGGGGGAGCAGTTCTTC. This sequence encodes CSAYLPSGEQFF. V usage is TRBV29-1 and J usage is TRBJ2-1; maybe TRBD2 (5 bases). The germline V and J ends were trimmed by 7 bases and 10 bases, with 17 bases remaining between them. The germline gives CDR1 SQVTM, CDR2 ANQGSEA. CDR3 length: 12 residues.

In this sample, this clonotype turned up a few times. The chain is built from TRBV6-5 and TRBJ2-7; D remains unclear. The CDR3 runs to 16 residues. V was pared by 0 bases and J by 9 bases, with 21 bases between. The V gene's germline CDR1 is MNHEY and CDR2 SVGAGI. The CDR3 bases are TGTGCCAGCAGTTACTCCCCTCAGTTTTCTGGGGAAGGGCAGTACTTC. Its translation is CASSYSPQFSGEGQYF.

This clonotype was observed at least ten times. The V gene is TRBV5-1, the J gene TRBJ2-1; 8 nucleotides line up with TRBD1. The CDR3 is made up of 13 amino acids. Germline V gives CDR1 SGHRS, CDR2 YFSETQ. J gave up 3 bases and V 5 bases, and 1 base lay outside the gene matches. Here the CDR3 reads CASRDRDYNEQFF. For the CDR3, the DNA is TGCGCCAGCAGGGACAGGGACTACAATGAGCAGTTCTTC.

This clonotype showed up just a few times. The CDR3 reads CASSVEGWANTEAFF. Here the CDR3 DNA reads TGTGCCAGCAGCGTAGAAGGCTGGGCCAACACTGAAGCTTTCTTT. V and J are TRBV9 and TRBJ1-1; D unresolved. Trimming cost V 0 bases and J 2 bases, with 11 bases left between them. The CDR3 covers 15 residues. CDR1 SGDLS and CDR2 YYNGEE come from the germline V gene.

The V gene is TRBV6-5, the J gene TRBJ2-5; maybe TRBD1 (5 bases). CDR1 and CDR2 (germline): MNHEY, SVGAGI. Deletions cut 4 bases from V and 5 bases from J, with 11 bases between. CDR3 length: 13 amino acids. The CDR3 loop is CASSWKGLETQYF. CDR3 in DNA: TGTGCCAGCAGTTGGAAGGGGTTGGAGACCCAGTACTTC.

This clonotype came up a few times. The J gene is TRBJ2-6, the V gene TRBV9; 10 bases line up with TRBD1. Germline V gene sequence: CDR1 SGDLS, CDR2 YYNGEE. V lost 4 bases and J lost 0; bases outside the gene matches: 4. The CDR3 loop spans 17 amino acids. The CDR3 region is CASSRDRGFSGANVLTF. CDR3 nucleotides: TGTGCCAGCAGCCGGGACAGGGGATTCTCTGGGGCCAACGTCCTGACTTTC.

This clonotype appeared many times. The CDR3 nucleotides read TGCAGTGCTAGTCAGGGGGCAGATACGCAGTATTTT. Translated: CSASQGADTQYF. The chain carries TRBV20-1 and TRBJ2-3; 7 nucleotides agree with TRBD1. This CDR3 is 12 amino acids long. V dropped 3 bases and J dropped 4; count of bases not matched to a gene: 1. The germline V gene has CDR1 DFQATT and CDR2 SNEGSKA (reference sequence).

In the case of this clonotype: Likely a read error: the CDR3 ends without its conserved phenylalanine or tryptophan. The gene calls are TRBV29-1 and TRBJ2-1; maybe TRBD2 (7 bases). The CDR3 spans 15 residues. The V and J ends lost 7 bases and 10 bases respectively, with 26 bases between them. Germline CDR1 and CDR2: SQVTM and ANQGSEA. The CDR3 DNA sequence: TGCAGCGCCACGGGGGGCCTAGCGGACTGGGGAGAGCAGTTCCTC. It encodes CSATGGLADWGEQFL.

This clonotype showed up just a few times. This chain uses TRBV19 with TRBJ1-4, with D tentatively TRBD1 (5 bases). V lost 3 bases and J 2 bases, leaving 10 bases between the germline ends. This CDR3 contains 15 residues. The V gene's germline CDR1 is LNHDA and CDR2 SQIVND (reference sequence). In DNA form, the CDR3 reads TGTGCCAGTAGTATTGCGACAGCGACTAATGAAAAACTGTTTTTT. This codes for CASSIATATNEKLFF.

V usage is TRBV5-1 and J usage is TRBJ1-4, with D hard to call. The CDR3 length is 15 residues. V lost 0 bases and J 0 bases, leaving 6 bases between the germline ends. Germline CDR1 SGHRS, CDR2 YFSETQ. CDR3 nucleotide sequence: TGCGCCAGCAGCTTGGCCGAGACAACTAATGAAAAACTGTTTTTT. This sequence encodes CASSLAETTNEKLFF. The variable domain in full, completed from reference TRBV5-1 and TRBJ1-4, reads KAGVTQTPRYLIKTRGQQVTLSCSPISGHRSVSWYQQTPGQGLQFLFEYFSETQRNKGNFPGRFSGRQFSNSRSEMNVSTLELGDSALYLCASSLAETTNEKLFFGSGTQLSVL.

This clonotype was counted only a few times. The CDR3 spells CASSPSGGPGLPGEQYF. DNA for the CDR3: TGTGCCAGCAGCCCCTCGGGGGGCCCGGGACTTCCGGGGGAGCAGTACTTC. The rearrangement joins TRBV12-3 or TRBV12-4 to TRBJ2-7; tentative D call: TRBD2 (7 bases). Trimming took 6 bases from V and 7 from J, leaving 28 bases between them. The CDR3 length is 17 residues.